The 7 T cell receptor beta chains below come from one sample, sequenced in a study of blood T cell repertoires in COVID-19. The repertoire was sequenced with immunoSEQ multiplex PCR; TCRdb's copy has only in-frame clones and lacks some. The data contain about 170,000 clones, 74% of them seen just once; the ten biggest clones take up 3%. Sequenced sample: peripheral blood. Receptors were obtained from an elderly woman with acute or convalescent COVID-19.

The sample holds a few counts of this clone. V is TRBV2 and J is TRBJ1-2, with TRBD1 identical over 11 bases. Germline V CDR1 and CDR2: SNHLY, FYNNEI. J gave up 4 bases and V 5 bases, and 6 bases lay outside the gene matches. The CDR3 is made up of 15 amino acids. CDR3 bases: TGTGCCAGCAGTTTACCGGGACAGGGGGTCTATGGCTACACCTTC. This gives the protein CASSLPGQGVYGYTF.

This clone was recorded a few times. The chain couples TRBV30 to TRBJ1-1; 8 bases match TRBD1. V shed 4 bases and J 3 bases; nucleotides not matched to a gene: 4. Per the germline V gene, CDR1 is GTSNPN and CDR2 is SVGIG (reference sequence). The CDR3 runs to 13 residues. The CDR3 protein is CAWTRGLDTEAFF. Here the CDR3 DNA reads TGTGCCTGGACCAGGGGGCTGGACACTGAAGCTTTCTTT.

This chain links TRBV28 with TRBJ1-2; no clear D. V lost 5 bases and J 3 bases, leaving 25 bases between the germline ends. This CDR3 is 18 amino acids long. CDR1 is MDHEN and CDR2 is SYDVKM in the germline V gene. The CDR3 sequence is CASSPRDKRVGIDYGYTF. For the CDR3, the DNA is TGTGCCAGCAGTCCCCGCGATAAGAGGGTTGGTATCGACTATGGCTACACCTTC.

The DNA for the CDR3 is TGTGCCAGCAGCCCTGACAGGGGACACGGCTACACCTTC. Amino acids: CASSPDRGHGYTF. The J gene is TRBJ1-2, the V gene TRBV5-6; 8 nucleotides align to TRBD1. Per the germline V gene, CDR1 is SGHDT and CDR2 is YYEEEE. With V trimmed by 4 bases and J by 8 bases, 7 bases remained unmatched. This CDR3 region has 13 residues.

In DNA form, the CDR3 reads TGCAGCGTTGGTGGACAGGTAGATACGCAGTATTTT. Protein sequence: CSVGGQVDTQYF. The chain carries TRBV29-1 and TRBJ2-3; 7 positions match TRBD1. This CDR3 is built from 12 residues. Germline V CDR1 and CDR2: SQVTM, ANQGSEA. With V trimmed by 4 bases and J by 5 bases, 3 bases remained unmatched.

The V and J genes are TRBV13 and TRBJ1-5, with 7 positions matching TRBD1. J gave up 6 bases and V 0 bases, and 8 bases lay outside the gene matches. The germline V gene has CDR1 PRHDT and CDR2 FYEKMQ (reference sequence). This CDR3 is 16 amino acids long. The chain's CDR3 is CASSLGGQGVSQPQHF. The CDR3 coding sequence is TGTGCCAGCAGCTTAGGGGGCCAGGGGGTCTCTCAGCCCCAGCATTTT.

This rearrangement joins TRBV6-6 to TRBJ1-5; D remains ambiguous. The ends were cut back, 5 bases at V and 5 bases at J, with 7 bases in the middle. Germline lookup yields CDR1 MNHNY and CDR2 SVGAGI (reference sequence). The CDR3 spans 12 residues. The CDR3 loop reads CASSTGDQPQHF. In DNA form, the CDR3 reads TGTGCCAGCAGTACCGGGGATCAGCCCCAGCATTTT.